This passage covers 20 T cell receptor beta chains from one sample sequenced in a study of blood T cells in healthy people across ages. A J-beta primer mix and a sample-barcoded 5' primer were used in a second PCR of roughly 6 to 12 cycles. Each CDR3 protein is one row after TCRdb ran MiXCR on the 5' RACE reads. The sample yields roughly 1.6 million distinct CDR3 sequences, approximately 32% seen once. Sequenced material: blood. The receptors originated from a woman in her thirties in good health.

This chain links TRBV6-6 with TRBJ1-1; D gene uncertain. CDR3 length equals 14 residues. V lost 8 bases to trimming and J lost 3 bases, with 16 bases between them. CDR1 MNHNY and CDR2 SVGAGI come from the germline V gene (reference sequence). CDR3 DNA: TGTGCCAGCGGGGAGCGGACGGTATACACTGAAGCTTTCTTT. Translating gives CASGERTVYTEAFF.

V gene TRBV4-2 combines with J gene TRBJ1-1, with D perhaps TRBD1 (6 bases). The germline gives CDR1 LGHNA, CDR2 YNFKEQ. The CDR3 sequence is 13 residues long. Trimming took off 1 base at V and 8 bases at J, with 11 bases between the two ends. The CDR3 is CASSQARGGEAFF. In nucleotides, the CDR3 is TGTGCCAGCAGCCAAGCCAGGGGAGGGGAAGCTTTCTTT.

The CDR3 protein is CASSLKTGTLSTNEKLFF. The CDR3 coding sequence is TGTGCCAGCAGCTTAAAAACAGGGACCCTCTCAACTAATGAAAAACTGTTTTTT. The chain combines TRBV5-8 with TRBJ1-4; tentative D call: TRBD1 (6 bases). Germline V gene data show CDR1 as SGHTS and CDR2 as YDEGEE. The length of the CDR3 is 18 residues. V was pared by 2 bases and J by 0 bases, with 17 bases between.

This chain uses TRBV5-1 with TRBJ2-7; either TRBD1 or TRBD2 may supply D (5 bases each). Trimming pared 0 bases from V and 5 bases from J, leaving 12 bases between. Germline CDR1 is SGHRS and CDR2 is YFSETQ. The CDR3 loop spans 14 amino acids. Here the CDR3 DNA reads TGCGCCAGCAGCTTGGATCCGGGGACGGACGAGCAGTACTTC. It codes for CASSLDPGTDEQYF.

This clonotype was recorded at least ten times. The chain carries TRBV7-2 and TRBJ1-2; D not certain. The CDR3 has 14 residues. Germline values: CDR1 SGHTA, CDR2 FQGNSA. V was cut by 6 bases and J by 4 bases, with 15 bases left in between. The CDR3 bases are TGTGCCAGCAGTCGCCCGGCGAGCGCCTATGGCTACACCTTC. Its protein is CASSRPASAYGYTF.

The chain uses TRBV20-1 and TRBJ2-3; TRBD2 matches at 9 bases. The junction had 6 bases not matched to a gene; V was cut back by 3 bases and J by 2 bases. CDR1 DFQATT and CDR2 SNEGSKA come from the germline V gene (reference sequence). The CDR3 totals 15 residues. The CDR3 nucleotides read TGCAGTGCTAGGGTCCTAGCGGGGTACACAGATACGCAGTATTTT. Translating it yields CSARVLAGYTDTQYF.

This chain links TRBV20-1 with TRBJ2-1; the match to TRBD1 covers 7 bases. Germline values: CDR1 DFQATT, CDR2 SNEGSKA (reference sequence). V trimming: 2 bases; J trimming: 5 bases; junction bases outside the gene matches: 3. CDR3 length: 13 amino acids. The CDR3, as DNA: TGCAGTGCTAGACCGGGACAGAACAATGAGCAGTTCTTC. It specifies CSARPGQNNEQFF.

The rearrangement joins TRBV6-2 or TRBV6-3 to TRBJ2-7; possible D gene TRBD2, 6 bases. The V and J ends lost 6 bases and 4 bases respectively, with 19 bases between them. The CDR3 has 15 residues. Germline assignment: CDR1 MNHEY and CDR2 SVGEGT. This chain's CDR3 is CASRAILASTYEQYF. Here the CDR3 DNA reads TGTGCCAGCAGGGCTATCCTAGCGTCTACATACGAGCAGTACTTC.

This clonotype showed up just a few times. The chain recombines TRBV19 with TRBJ1-5; D is uncertain. Germline loops: CDR1 LNHDA, CDR2 SQIVND (reference sequence). This CDR3 region has 17 residues. The V gene lost 3 bases and the J gene lost 4 bases, with 19 bases spanning the gap. CDR3 loop: CASSIVWRESLNQPQHF. The CDR3 region has the DNA TGTGCCAGTAGTATTGTATGGCGGGAATCACTAAATCAGCCCCAGCATTTT.

The chain couples TRBV27 to TRBJ2-1; D call uncertain. Trimming took off 6 bases at V and 9 bases at J, with 15 bases between the two ends. The germline V gene has CDR1 MNHEY and CDR2 SMNVEV (reference sequence). The CDR3 totals 13 residues. The CDR3 bases are TGTGCCAGCAGGCGGAAGTCGGACGGTGAGCAGTTCTTC. This codes for CASRRKSDGEQFF.

The chain carries TRBV5-1 and TRBJ2-2; no clear D. The CDR3 is 15 residues long. Germline lookup yields CDR1 SGHRS and CDR2 YFSETQ. Trimming removed 1 base at V and 1 base at J, with 8 bases between. The CDR3 reads CASSLFKENTGELFF. The CDR3 DNA reads as TGCGCCAGCAGCTTGTTTAAAGAGAACACCGGGGAGCTGTTTTTT. Looking up the rest from reference TRBV5-1 and TRBJ2-2 gives the full variable domain: KAGVTQTPRYLIKTRGQQVTLSCSPISGHRSVSWYQQTPGQGLQFLFEYFSETQRNKGNFPGRFSGRQFSNSRSEMNVSTLELGDSALYLCASSLFKENTGELFFGEGSRLTVL.

V is TRBV4-1 and J is TRBJ2-5; TRBD1 is a possible D gene (6 bases). Germline CDR1 reads MGHRA; CDR2 reads YSYEKL. CDR3 length: 16 amino acids. V gave up 1 base and J gave up 4 bases, with 16 bases separating them. In nucleotides, the CDR3 is TGCGCCAGCAGCCAAGCAGGGGAAGGGACGGGAGAGACCCAGTACTTC. Protein sequence: CASSQAGEGTGETQYF.

The chain is built from TRBV27 and TRBJ2-3; 8 nucleotides agree with TRBD1. CDR1 and CDR2 (germline): MNHEY, SMNVEV (reference sequence). Unmatched junction bases numbered 15, after V lost 4 bases and J lost 0 bases. The CDR3 runs 19 residues. CDR3 nucleotide sequence: TGTGCCAGCAGTTCCCCCCGCAGGGGGCTTGGCTCTAGCACAGATACGCAGTATTTT. Protein: CASSSPRRGLGSSTDTQYF.

This clonotype was seen only a few times. The rearrangement joins TRBV6-1 to TRBJ2-7; 7 bases match TRBD2. Germline assignment: CDR1 MNHNS and CDR2 SASEGT. Trimming at V came to 11 bases and at J to 3 bases, leaving 7 bases not matched to a gene. CDR3 length equals 12 residues. The CDR3: CAVATGGYEQYF. DNA of the CDR3: TGTGCCGTAGCAACGGGAGGCTACGAGCAGTACTTC.

This rearrangement joins TRBV5-1 to TRBJ2-3, with no clear D. CDR3 length: 15 amino acids. CDR1 and CDR2 from the germline V gene are SGHRS and YFSETQ. Between the trimmed V and J ends, which lost 2 bases and 3 bases, there was a span of 13 bases. The CDR3 is CASSLGNLGTDTQYF. CDR3 DNA: TGCGCCAGCAGCTTAGGCAATCTCGGAACAGATACGCAGTATTTT. The variable domain in full, completed from reference TRBV5-1 and TRBJ2-3, reads KAGVTQTPRYLIKTRGQQVTLSCSPISGHRSVSWYQQTPGQGLQFLFEYFSETQRNKGNFPGRFSGRQFSNSRSEMNVSTLELGDSALYLCASSLGNLGTDTQYFGPGTRLTVL.

The chain uses TRBV20-1 and TRBJ2-1, with 8 bases identical to TRBD1. The CDR3 consists of 13 residues. Germline CDR1 DFQATT, CDR2 SNEGSKA (reference sequence). The CDR3 loop is CSVFRGQVNEQFF. CDR3 sequence (DNA): TGCAGCGTCTTCAGGGGGCAAGTCAATGAGCAGTTCTTC.

The genes are TRBV4-1 and TRBJ2-1; 8 bases match TRBD2. After removal of 4 bases from V and 9 bases from J, the junction contained 11 bases not matched to a gene. Germline CDR1 reads MGHRA; CDR2 reads YSYEKL. CDR3 length equals 15 residues. As DNA, the CDR3 is TGCGCCAGCAGCCCCGGAGCGGGAGTAGTTGGTGAGCAGTTCTTC. The encoded protein is CASSPGAGVVGEQFF.

The chain carries TRBV11-2 and TRBJ2-5, with D perhaps matching TRBD2 (6 bases). CDR3 size: 13 residues. Trimming stripped 5 bases from V and 11 bases from J, with 18 bases between. Germline V gene sequence: CDR1 SGHAT, CDR2 FQNNGV. CDR3 protein: CASSSGGYNEQYF. CDR3 DNA: TGTGCCAGCAGCAGTGGGGGGTACAATGAGCAGTACTTC.

As DNA, the CDR3 is TGCAGTGCCTCACCCCCGGGACGGACTAACTATGGCTACACCTTC. This sequence encodes CSASPPGRTNYGYTF. V usage is TRBV20-1 and J usage is TRBJ1-2; possible D gene TRBD1, 5 bases. Trimming stripped 6 bases from V and 0 bases from J, with 17 bases between. There are 15 residues in the CDR3. CDR1 DFQATT and CDR2 SNEGSKA come from the germline V gene (reference sequence).

The chain combines TRBV25-1 with TRBJ1-2; D perhaps matches TRBD1 (6 bases). Trimming removed 2 bases from V and 4 bases from J, with 14 bases in between. Germline V gives CDR1 MGHDK, CDR2 SYGVNS. This CDR3 has 15 amino acids. The CDR3 sequence: CASSEGDRLPYGYTF. Written as DNA, the CDR3 is TGTGCCAGCAGTGAAGGAGACAGGCTCCCCTATGGCTACACCTTC.